This passage covers 9 T cell receptor beta chains from one sample sequenced in a study of identical twins (dated by TCRdb to the mid-2010s). Library preparation was by 5' RACE. The sequencer was an Illumina HiSeq 2000. TCRdb trimmed public reads at Q25 via fastp, called clones via MiXCR and kept in-frame beta chains. Entries that share a CDR3 protein sequence are merged under the most common genes and DNA. Present in this sample are roughly 710,000 distinct CDR3 sequences, over 5% of which were seen just once. Approximately 2% of the sample lies in the top ten. The sample was naive T cells sorted from blood. The sample's cell subset or site label is to be understood as: cells isolated with a human naive T-cell isolation kit. The receptor set was obtained from a man younger than 35 in good health.

The V gene is TRBV12-3 or TRBV12-4, the J gene TRBJ1-1; no clear D. With 3 bases removed from V and 7 bases from J, the gap between germline ends came to 6 bases. This CDR3 spans 11 amino acids. The CDR3 nucleotides read TGTGCCAGCAGTTTTGGGGTTGAAGCTTTCTTT. It codes for CASSFGVEAFF.

This clonotype was picked up many times. This chain connects TRBV20-1 to TRBJ2-3; 13 nucleotides align to TRBD2. This CDR3 comprises 16 residues. Germline assignment: CDR1 DFQATT and CDR2 SNEGSKA (reference sequence). The V segment lost 6 bases and the J segment 4 bases; nucleotides outside the gene matches: 10. As DNA, the CDR3 is TGCAGTGCAAACCAACTAGCGGGAGGGCCCCCAGATACGCAGTATTTT. Its translation is CSANQLAGGPPDTQYF.

This clonotype was seen only a few times. The chain has TRBV7-2 and TRBJ1-2; 7 bases are shared with TRBD1. The J segment lost 4 bases and the V segment lost 4 bases, leaving 6 bases of the junction unmatched. Germline values: CDR1 SGHTA, CDR2 FQGNSA. The CDR3 length is 14 residues. In DNA form, the CDR3 reads TGTGCCAGCAGCTACCGGGACAGCCTCTATGGCTACACCTTC. Translated, it gives CASSYRDSLYGYTF.

The J gene is TRBJ2-7, the V gene TRBV4-2; unclear D gene. This CDR3 contains 12 residues. The V and J ends lost 0 bases and 5 bases respectively, with 5 bases between them. Per germline, CDR1 LGHNA and CDR2 YNFKEQ. The CDR3 is CASSQDGDEQYF. The CDR3 DNA reads as TGTGCCAGCAGCCAAGATGGGGACGAGCAGTACTTC.

There are a few counts of this clonotype. The CDR3 reads CASSLGPGQGEKLFF. As DNA, the CDR3 is TGTGCCAGCAGCTTAGGCCCGGGACAAGGTGAAAAACTGTTTTTT. The chain recombines TRBV7-9 with TRBJ1-4; maybe TRBD1 (6 bases). From germline, CDR1 is SEHNR and CDR2 FQNEAQ (reference sequence). Trimming took off 1 base at V and 7 bases at J, with 13 bases between the two ends. CDR3 size: 15 residues.

This clonotype was detected many times. The chain combines TRBV7-2 with TRBJ2-5; D might be TRBD2 (5 bases). The V end lost 7 bases, the J end lost 7 bases, and 10 bases lay between the germline ends. Germline V gene sequence: CDR1 SGHTA, CDR2 FQGNSA. CDR3 size: 11 residues. The CDR3, as DNA: TGTGCCAGCACTAGAAGCGGGACCCAGTACTTC. Its translation is CASTRSGTQYF.

This clonotype was found a few times. V usage is TRBV3-1 and J usage is TRBJ1-5; TRBD1 matches at 9 bases. J gave up 5 bases and V 4 bases, and 9 bases lay outside the gene matches. The germline V gene has CDR1 LGHDT and CDR2 YNNKEL (reference sequence). The CDR3 spans 16 residues. CDR3 region: CASSRGDRGRHQPQHF. CDR3 nucleotide sequence: TGTGCCAGCAGCCGGGGTGACAGGGGGAGGCATCAGCCCCAGCATTTT.

This clonotype was seen many times. The chain employs TRBV29-1 and TRBJ2-1; 7 bases map to TRBD1. The CDR3 is made up of 12 amino acids. V gave up 3 bases and J gave up 8 bases; unmatched junction bases: 4. CDR1 and CDR2 from the germline V gene are SQVTM and ANQGSEA. This CDR3 is CSVDKGGHEQFF. The CDR3 bases are TGCAGCGTTGATAAAGGGGGCCATGAGCAGTTCTTC.

The table lists this clonotype with many counts. V and J are TRBV27 and TRBJ2-2, with no clear D. From germline, CDR1 is MNHEY and CDR2 SMNVEV (reference sequence). V lost 10 bases and J lost 1, with 7 bases in between. The CDR3 totals 12 residues. The CDR3 loop reads CATRLNTGELFF. For the CDR3, the DNA is TGTGCCACCAGACTGAACACCGGGGAGCTGTTTTTT.